One and the same sample provided the 17 T cell receptor beta chains below, sequenced in a study of T cell responses to AZD1222 COVID-19 vaccine. Assay used: immunoSEQ multiplex PCR; TCRdb lists only in-frame clones, some missing. Of around 110,000 clones listed, around 90% are singletons. The material sequenced was peripheral blood, taken on day 0 of AZD1222 vaccination. The receptors come from an adult in good health.

This chain uses TRBV16 with TRBJ1-1; 10 positions match TRBD1. The CDR3 has 14 residues. V lost 4 bases, J lost 3 bases, and 2 bases stayed unmatched. CDR1 is KGHSY, CDR2 FQNENV, per germline. CDR3 bases: TGTGCCAGCAGCCTAGGACAGGGGGACACTGAAGCTTTCTTT. Translation: CASSLGQGDTEAFF.

The rearrangement uses TRBV6-5 and TRBJ2-2; 7 positions match TRBD1. The CDR3 runs to 14 residues. With V trimmed by 6 bases and J by 3 bases, 4 bases remained unmatched. Germline loops: CDR1 MNHEY, CDR2 SVGAGI. The CDR3 sequence is CASRTTGDTGELFF. The CDR3 coding sequence is TGTGCCAGCAGAACTACAGGGGACACCGGGGAGCTGTTTTTT.

The chain couples TRBV28 to TRBJ1-5; the match to TRBD1 covers 9 bases. Germline CDR1 reads MDHEN; CDR2 reads SYDVKM. The CDR3 contains 15 residues. V lost 5 bases, J lost 4 bases, and 6 bases stayed unmatched. CDR3 region: CASSPPDRGNQPQHF. The CDR3 nucleotides read TGTGCCAGCAGTCCGCCGGACAGGGGTAATCAGCCCCAGCATTTT. The complete variable domain, with remaining parts taken from reference TRBV28 and TRBJ1-5, reads DVKVTQSSRYLVKRTGEKVFLECVQDMDHENMFWYRQDPGLGLRLIYFSYDVKMKEKGDIPEGYSVSREKKERFSLILESASTNQTSMYLCASSPPDRGNQPQHFGDGTRLSIL.

CDR3 in amino acids: CASSPTGQGKDTEAFF. In nucleotides, the CDR3 is TGTGCCAGCTCACCGACTGGACAAGGGAAGGACACTGAAGCTTTCTTT. The chain combines TRBV18 with TRBJ1-1, with TRBD1 as a possible D gene (5 bases). This CDR3 has 16 residues. V lost 3 bases to trimming and J lost 3 bases, with 17 bases between them. Germline V CDR1 and CDR2: KGHSH, LQKENI.

The J gene is TRBJ1-2, the V gene TRBV5-1, with D uncertain. The ends were cut back, 2 bases at V and 2 bases at J, with 10 bases in the middle. The CDR3 sequence is 14 residues long. Germline assignment: CDR1 SGHRS and CDR2 YFSETQ. The CDR3 nucleotides read TGCGCCAGCAGCTTAAATTCCGACAACTATGGCTACACCTTC. Protein product: CASSLNSDNYGYTF.

V gene TRBV19 combines with J gene TRBJ2-7; possibly TRBD2 for D (6 bases). Germline V CDR1 and CDR2: LNHDA, SQIVND (reference sequence). This CDR3 is built from 14 residues. Deletions cut 5 bases from V and 2 bases from J, with 13 bases between. The CDR3 spells CASSGSGLPYEQYF. CDR3 nucleotide sequence: TGTGCCAGTAGTGGGAGCGGGCTACCCTACGAGCAGTACTTC.

In its sample, this clone was seen once. The chain uses TRBV25-1 and TRBJ2-5; the D is unclear. V was trimmed by 5 bases and J by 5 bases, leaving 9 bases between them. The CDR3 length is 12 residues. The germline CDR1 and CDR2 sequences are MGHDK and SYGVNS. The CDR3 reads CASSFGEETQYF. DNA for the CDR3: TGTGCCAGCAGTTTTGGTGAGGAGACCCAGTACTTC.

A note on this clone: Other DNA sequences in this sample translate to the same CDR3. The rearrangement joins TRBV20-1 to TRBJ1-2; D is uncertain. V lost 5 bases and J lost 7, with 5 bases in between. CDR3 length: 9 residues. Germline V CDR1 and CDR2: DFQATT, SNEGSKA (reference sequence). This CDR3 is CSAGGGYTF. The CDR3 bases are TGCAGTGCTGGTGGTGGCTACACCTTC.

This clone appeared once. V is TRBV2 and J is TRBJ1-2, with D hard to call. The CDR3 spans 13 residues. Trimming took off 3 bases at V and 7 bases at J, with 12 bases between the two ends. The germline V gene has CDR1 SNHLY and CDR2 FYNNEI. In nucleotides, the CDR3 is TGTGCCAGCAGTGAGGACGGTGGGGTTGGCTACACCTTC. Translating gives CASSEDGGVGYTF.

The chain recombines TRBV14 with TRBJ2-3, with 12 bases aligning to TRBD1. The germline CDR1 and CDR2 sequences are SGHDN and FVKESK. Trimming at V came to 4 bases and at J to 3 bases, leaving 5 bases not matched to a gene. This CDR3 contains 16 residues. CDR3 in amino acids: CASSPEGQGATDTQYF. The CDR3 nucleotides are TGTGCCAGCAGCCCTGAGGGACAGGGGGCAACAGATACGCAGTATTTT. Drawing the rest from reference TRBV14 and TRBJ2-3, the complete variable domain is EAGVTQFPSHSVIEKGQTVTLRCDPISGHDNLYWYRRVMGKEIKFLLHFVKESKQDESGMPNNRFLAERTGGTYSTLKVQPAELEDSGVYFCASSPEGQGATDTQYFGPGTRLTVL.

V and J are TRBV7-2 and TRBJ1-4; the D is unclear. CDR1 is SGHTA, CDR2 FQGNSA, per germline. CDR3 size: 13 residues. V was cut by 3 bases and J by 8 bases, with 10 bases left in between. The CDR3 coding sequence is TGTGCCAGCAGCTTTAGGGCAAAAGAAAAACTGTTTTTT. Translation gives CASSFRAKEKLFF.

The V gene is TRBV2, the J gene TRBJ2-3, with a weak D call TRBD2 (5 bases). Trimming removed 5 bases at V and 5 bases at J, with 14 bases between. The CDR3 has 14 amino acids. Germline V CDR1 and CDR2: SNHLY, FYNNEI. The CDR3 here is CASSYSVNEDTQYF. CDR3 nucleotides: TGTGCCAGCAGTTATAGCGTGAATGAAGATACGCAGTATTTT.

This clone was seen more than once but under ten times. The chain has TRBV30 and TRBJ2-5; 11 positions match TRBD2. Germline assignment: CDR1 GTSNPN and CDR2 SVGIG (reference sequence). There are 13 residues in the CDR3. V trimming: 4 bases; J trimming: 3 bases; junction bases outside the gene matches: 1. CDR3 coding DNA: TGTGCCTGGATGGGACTAGCGGAAGAGACCCAGTACTTC. This gives the protein CAWMGLAEETQYF.

The CDR3 DNA follows: TGCGCCAGCAGCCAAGACGAGGGGGAGGAGGCTTTCTTT. Translating gives CASSQDEGEEAFF. The rearrangement uses TRBV4-3 and TRBJ1-1, with a possible D match to TRBD1 (6 bases). Germline V gene data show CDR1 as LGHNA and CDR2 as YSLEER. CDR3 length: 13 residues. Trimming removed 0 bases at V and 11 bases at J, with 13 bases between.

This clone was recorded a few times. The chain couples TRBV5-1 to TRBJ1-2; D unclear. Germline V gene sequence: CDR1 SGHRS, CDR2 YFSETQ. V gave up 1 base and J gave up 3 bases, with 22 bases separating them. The CDR3 loop spans 18 amino acids. This CDR3 reads CASSLMGTAHIEYYGYTF. In DNA form, the CDR3 reads TGCGCCAGCAGCTTGATGGGAACAGCCCATATCGAATACTATGGCTACACCTTC.

The V call is TRBV5-1, the J call TRBJ1-2; TRBD1 might be the D (5 bases). Trimming took off 2 bases at V and 5 bases at J, with 10 bases between the two ends. The CDR3 sequence is 13 residues long. The germline V gene encodes CDR1 SGHRS and CDR2 YFSETQ. The CDR3 spells CASSFGANYGYTF. The CDR3 DNA is TGCGCCAGCAGCTTCGGGGCGAATTATGGCTACACCTTC.

The gene calls are TRBV11-2 and TRBJ2-1; TRBD2 is a possible D gene (6 bases). Trimming stripped 4 bases from V and 6 bases from J, with 13 bases between. The germline CDR1 and CDR2 sequences are SGHAT and FQNNGV. The CDR3 runs 14 residues. The CDR3 reads CASSSRGGPNEQFF. CDR3 nucleotides: TGTGCCAGCAGCTCGCGGGGCGGACCCAATGAGCAGTTCTTC.